This TCR beta chain was retrieved from a study of identical twins. Study outcomes and limitations: Researchers reported excess low generation probability among twin-shared out-of-frame alpha sequences. Memory repertoires showed no such pattern, whereas abundant cord blood beta clonotypes carried fewer insertions.

All donors were healthy, and all were Caucasian. A universal primer site came from template switching; cDNA carried unique molecular identifiers. One entry per CDR3 protein, called by TCRdb with MiXCR from the 5' RACE reads. Of under 900,000 distinct CDR3 sequences listed, roughly 12% are singletons. As concerns this clonotype: Its antigen is unidentified.

The germline gives CDR1 LGHNA, CDR2 YNFKEQ. Trimming took 3 bases from V and 1 from J; bases not matched to a gene: 9. The CDR3 totals 17 residues. This same sample was also taken into another study, of yellow fever vaccine responses in identical twins.

The rearrangement uses TRBV4-2 and TRBJ2-5, with 9 bases matching TRBD1. Material for sequencing was PBMCs. The TCR was taken from a woman aged 18-35 years in good health. This CDR3 reads CASSQSTGTGTQETQYF. In DNA, the CDR3 is TGTGCCAGCAGCCAGTCGACCGGGACAGGGACCCAAGAGACCCAGTACTTC.